This T cell receptor (beta chain) was captured by sequencing in a study of cytomegalovirus exposure and HLA in healthy donors. Study-level points and caveats: The study listed 150 to 200 cytomegalovirus-associated TCR beta chains.

The CDR3 contains 15 residues. Germline V gene lookup returns CDR1 MNHEY and CDR2 SVGAGI. Germline trimming cut 3 bases from V and 4 bases from J; bases unmatched to any gene: 3. The protocol was immunoSEQ multiplex PCR, while the TCRdb copy is restricted to in-frame clones and leaves out a portion. The sample contains 200,000 or so clones, just over 85% of which appear only once. Regarding this clone: Antigen unknown.

Source material: PBMCs. J is TRBJ2-3 and V is TRBV6-5, with TRBD2 matching 11 bases. The clonotype originates from a young woman in good health and CMV-seronegative. CDR3 nucleotides: TGTGCCAGCAGTTATGTAGCGGGAGGGGCAGATACGCAGTATTTT. Translated, it gives CASSYVAGGADTQYF.